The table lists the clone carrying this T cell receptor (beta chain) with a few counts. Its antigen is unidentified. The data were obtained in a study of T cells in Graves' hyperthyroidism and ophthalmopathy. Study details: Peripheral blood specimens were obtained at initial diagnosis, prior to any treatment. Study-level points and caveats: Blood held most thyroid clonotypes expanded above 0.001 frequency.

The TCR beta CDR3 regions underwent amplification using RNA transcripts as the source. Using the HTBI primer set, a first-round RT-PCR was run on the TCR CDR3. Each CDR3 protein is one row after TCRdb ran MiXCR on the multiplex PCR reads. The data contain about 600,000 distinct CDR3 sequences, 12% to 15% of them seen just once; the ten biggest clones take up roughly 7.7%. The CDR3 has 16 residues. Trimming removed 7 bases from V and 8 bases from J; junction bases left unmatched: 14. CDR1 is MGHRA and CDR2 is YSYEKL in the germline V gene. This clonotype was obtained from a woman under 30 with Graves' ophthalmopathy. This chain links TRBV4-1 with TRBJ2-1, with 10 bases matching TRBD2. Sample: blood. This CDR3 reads CASTEWTSGLRDEQFF. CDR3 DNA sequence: TGCGCCAGCACGGAGTGGACTAGCGGCCTTAGGGATGAGCAGTTCTTC.